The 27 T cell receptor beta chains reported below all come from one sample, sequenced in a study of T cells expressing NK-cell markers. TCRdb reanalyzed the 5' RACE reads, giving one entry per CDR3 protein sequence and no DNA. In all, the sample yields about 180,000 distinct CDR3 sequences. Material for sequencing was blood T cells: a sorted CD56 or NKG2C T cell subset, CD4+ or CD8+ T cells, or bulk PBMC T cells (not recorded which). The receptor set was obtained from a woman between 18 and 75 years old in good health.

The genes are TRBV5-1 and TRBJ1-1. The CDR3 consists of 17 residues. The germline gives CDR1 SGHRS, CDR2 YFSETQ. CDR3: CASSLEVFRGLNTEAFF.

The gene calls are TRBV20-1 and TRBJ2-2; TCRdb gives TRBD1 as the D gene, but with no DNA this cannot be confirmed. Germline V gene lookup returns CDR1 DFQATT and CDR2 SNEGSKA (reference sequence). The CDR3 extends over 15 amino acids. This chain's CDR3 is CSARTPGQGAGELFF.

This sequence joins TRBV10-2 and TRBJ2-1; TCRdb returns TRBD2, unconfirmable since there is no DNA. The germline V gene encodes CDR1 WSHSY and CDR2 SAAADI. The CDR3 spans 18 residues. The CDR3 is CASLSGLAGVSSYNEQFF.

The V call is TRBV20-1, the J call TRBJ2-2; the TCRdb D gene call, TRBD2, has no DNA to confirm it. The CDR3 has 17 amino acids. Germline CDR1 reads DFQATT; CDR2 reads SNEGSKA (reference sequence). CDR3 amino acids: CSARDPTSGRGTGELFF.

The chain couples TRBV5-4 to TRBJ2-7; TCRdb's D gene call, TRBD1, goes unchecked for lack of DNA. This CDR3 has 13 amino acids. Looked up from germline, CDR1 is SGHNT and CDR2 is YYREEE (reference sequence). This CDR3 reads CASSVTGVNEQYF. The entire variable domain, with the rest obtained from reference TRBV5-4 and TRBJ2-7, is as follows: ETGVTQSPTHLIKTRGQQVTLRCSSQSGHNTVSWYQQALGQGPQFIFQYYREEENGRGNFPPRFSGLQFPNYSSELNVNALELDDSALYLCASSVTGVNEQYFGPGTRLTVT.

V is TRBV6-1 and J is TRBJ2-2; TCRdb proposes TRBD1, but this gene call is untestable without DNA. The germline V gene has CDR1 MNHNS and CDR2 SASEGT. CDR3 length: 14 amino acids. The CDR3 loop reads CASSGIRRTGELFF.

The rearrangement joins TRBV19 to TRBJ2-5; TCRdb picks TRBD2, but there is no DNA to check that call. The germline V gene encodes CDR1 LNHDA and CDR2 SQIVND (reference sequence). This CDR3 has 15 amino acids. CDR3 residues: CASSIGRPLKETQYF.

The CDR3 loop is CASSSNVPGHNEKLFF. The chain links TRBV12-3 or TRBV12-4 to TRBJ1-4; there is no DNA to check the TCRdb D call of TRBD1. The CDR3 runs to 16 residues.

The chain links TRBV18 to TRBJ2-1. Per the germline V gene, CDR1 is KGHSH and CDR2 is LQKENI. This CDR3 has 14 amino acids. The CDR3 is CASSPGTYYNEQFF.

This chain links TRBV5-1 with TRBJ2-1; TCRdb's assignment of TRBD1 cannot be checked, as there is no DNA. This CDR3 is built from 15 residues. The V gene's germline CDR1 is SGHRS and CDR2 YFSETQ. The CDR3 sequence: CASSSGQGDVNEQFF.

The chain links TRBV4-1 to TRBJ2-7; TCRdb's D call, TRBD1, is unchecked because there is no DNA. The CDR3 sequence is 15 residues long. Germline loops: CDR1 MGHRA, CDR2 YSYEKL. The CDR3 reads CASSQGQGVMDEQYF.

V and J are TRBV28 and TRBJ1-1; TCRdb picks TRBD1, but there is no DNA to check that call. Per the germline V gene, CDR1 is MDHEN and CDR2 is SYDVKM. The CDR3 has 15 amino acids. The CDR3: CASSSTHRGVGEAFF.

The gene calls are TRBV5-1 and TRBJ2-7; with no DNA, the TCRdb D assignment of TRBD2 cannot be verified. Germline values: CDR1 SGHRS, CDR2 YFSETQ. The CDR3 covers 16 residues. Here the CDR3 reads CASSLDGGSATREQYF.

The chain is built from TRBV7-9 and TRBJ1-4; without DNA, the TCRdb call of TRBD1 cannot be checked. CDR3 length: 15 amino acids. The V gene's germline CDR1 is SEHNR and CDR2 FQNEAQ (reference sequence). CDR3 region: CASSFTGAEGEKLFF. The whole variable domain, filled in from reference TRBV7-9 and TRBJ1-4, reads DTGVSQNPRHKITKRGQNVTFRCDPISEHNRLYWYRQTLGQGPEFLTYFQNEAQLEKSRLLSDRFSAERPKGSFSTLEIQRTEQGDSAMYLCASSFTGAEGEKLFFGSGTQLSVL.

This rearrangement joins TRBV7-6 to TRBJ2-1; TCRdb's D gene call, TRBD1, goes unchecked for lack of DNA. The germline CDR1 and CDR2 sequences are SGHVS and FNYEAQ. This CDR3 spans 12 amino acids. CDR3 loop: CASSRPGDEQFF.

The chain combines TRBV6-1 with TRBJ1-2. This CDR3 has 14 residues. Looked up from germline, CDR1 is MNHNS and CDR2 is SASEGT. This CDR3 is CASTEGRGDWGYTF.

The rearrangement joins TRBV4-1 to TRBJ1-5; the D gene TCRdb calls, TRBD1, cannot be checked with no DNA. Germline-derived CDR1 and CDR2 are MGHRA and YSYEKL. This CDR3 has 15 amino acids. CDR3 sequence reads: CASSQAGQGNQPQHF.

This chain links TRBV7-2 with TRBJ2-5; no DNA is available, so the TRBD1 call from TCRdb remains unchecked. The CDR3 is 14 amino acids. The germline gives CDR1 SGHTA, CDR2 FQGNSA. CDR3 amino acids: CASSLNVGAETQYF.

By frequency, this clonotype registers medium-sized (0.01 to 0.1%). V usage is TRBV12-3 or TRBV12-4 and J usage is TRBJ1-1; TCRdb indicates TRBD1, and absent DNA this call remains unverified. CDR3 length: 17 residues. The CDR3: CASSGDRARAWDTEAFF.

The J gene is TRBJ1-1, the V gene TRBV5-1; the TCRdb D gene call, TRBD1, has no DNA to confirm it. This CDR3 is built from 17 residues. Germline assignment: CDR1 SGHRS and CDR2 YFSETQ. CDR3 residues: CASSLALDSNSNTEAFF.

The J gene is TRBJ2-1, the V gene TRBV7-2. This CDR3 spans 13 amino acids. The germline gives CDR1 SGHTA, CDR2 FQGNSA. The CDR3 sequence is CASSRLDYNEQFF.

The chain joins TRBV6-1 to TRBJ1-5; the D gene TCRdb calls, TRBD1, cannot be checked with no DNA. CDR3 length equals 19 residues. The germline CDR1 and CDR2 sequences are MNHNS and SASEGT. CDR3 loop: CASNTPGQGMSLYNQPQHF.

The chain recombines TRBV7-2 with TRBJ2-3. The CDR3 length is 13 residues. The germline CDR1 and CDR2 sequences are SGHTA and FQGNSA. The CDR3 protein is CASSFDRTDTQYF.

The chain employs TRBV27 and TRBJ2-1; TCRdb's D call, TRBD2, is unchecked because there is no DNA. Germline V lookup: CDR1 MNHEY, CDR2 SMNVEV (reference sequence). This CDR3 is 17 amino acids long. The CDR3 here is CASSSGSNPESYNEQFF.

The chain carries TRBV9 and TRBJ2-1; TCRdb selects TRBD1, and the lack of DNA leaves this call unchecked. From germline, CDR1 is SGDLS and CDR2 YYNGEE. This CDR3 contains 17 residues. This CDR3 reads CASSLNPFADSYNEQFF.

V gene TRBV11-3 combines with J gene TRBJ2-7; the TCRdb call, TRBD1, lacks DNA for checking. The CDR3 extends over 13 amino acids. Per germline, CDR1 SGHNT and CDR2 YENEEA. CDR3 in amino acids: CASSPGHSYEQYF.

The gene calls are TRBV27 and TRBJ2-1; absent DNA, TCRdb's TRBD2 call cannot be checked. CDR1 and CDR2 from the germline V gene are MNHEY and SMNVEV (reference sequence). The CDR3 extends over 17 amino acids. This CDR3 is CASSLSSGGGGRNEQFF.